This T cell receptor beta chain was sequenced for a study of T cells in Graves' hyperthyroidism and ophthalmopathy. Findings and limits, study-wide: By a 13 V-J model, ophthalmopathy was set apart from stable hyperthyroidism.

This sample holds PBMCs from 10 ml fresh peripheral blood. This clonotype was seen repeatedly, ten times or more. The antigen remains unidentified. The germline V and J ends were trimmed by 2 bases and 5 bases, with 9 bases remaining between them. Per germline, CDR1 GTSNPN and CDR2 SVGIG (reference sequence). CDR3 length: 12 residues. Amplification targeted TCR beta CDR3 regions from RNA transcripts. TCR CDR3 underwent first-round RT-PCR with the HTBI primer set. From the multiplex PCR reads, TCRdb called clonotypes with MiXCR, one entry per CDR3 protein. The sample includes about 520,000 distinct CDR3 sequences, about 24% of them seen just once.

The source material was blood. The clonotype comes from a woman aged 25 to 45 with Graves' ophthalmopathy. The V and J genes are TRBV30 and TRBJ1-2, with D tentatively TRBD1 (5 bases). CDR3 bases: TGTGCCTGGAGTCGGGGGGGGTATGGCTACACCTTC. Translation gives CAWSRGGYGYTF. The whole variable domain, filled in from reference TRBV30 and TRBJ1-2, reads SQTIHQWPATLVQPVGSPLSLECTVEGTSNPNLYWYRQAAGRGLQLLFYSVGIGQISSEVPQNLSASRPQDRQFILSSKKLLLSDSGFYLCAWSRGGYGYTFGSGTRLTVV.